The clone carrying this T cell receptor beta chain has a count of ten or more. Its antigen remains unknown. The CDR3 contains 20 residues. V gave up 1 base and J gave up 0 bases; unmatched junction bases: 12. CDR1 and CDR2 (germline): SEHNR, FQNEAQ (reference sequence). This entry is derived from a study of T cells in Graves' hyperthyroidism and ophthalmopathy. Study-level findings and limits: Using 13 V-J features, a model discriminated ophthalmopathy from stable hyperthyroidism.

Authors of the study amplified TCR beta CDR3 regions from RNA transcripts. The HTBI primer set drove a first-round RT-PCR of the TCR CDR3. Each CDR3 protein gets one entry after TCRdb re-called the multiplex PCR reads with MiXCR. The table has around 240,000 distinct CDR3 sequences, roughly 15% seen once. Hyperthyroidism in the patients, aged 18 to 65, was newly diagnosed and under 2 months in duration. At first hyperthyroidism diagnosis, before any ophthalmopathy symptoms, the blood sample was collected. PBMCs were sourced from about 10 ml fresh peripheral blood. This sequence joins TRBV7-9 and TRBJ2-1, with TRBD2 matching 10 bases. The source of this sequence is a woman aged 35 to 49 with Graves' hyperthyroidism that later progressed to Graves' ophthalmopathy. Sequencing was done on a sample of blood. The CDR3 reads CASSLVPLAGVSYSYNEQFF. DNA of the CDR3: TGTGCCAGCAGCTTAGTCCCCCTAGCGGGAGTCTCCTACTCCTACAATGAGCAGTTCTTC.